This T cell receptor (beta chain) was found in a study of shared clonotypes between healthy human individuals. Study summary: Per donor, three plates held CD4 naive cells, three held CD4 memory, two held CD8 naive and one held CD8 memory.

Study-wide results and limits: Exclusively blood specimens were collected; tissue repertoires likely differ. It was the few donors that limited the genetic and exposure-history diversity represented.

Notes on this clone: Its matching antigen is unknown.

The assay ran at deep level. This table comes from immunoSEQ multiplex PCR, and its TCRdb copy is limited to in-frame clones, with some not included. This sample yields fewer than 1 million clones, of which about 96% are seen a single time; about 0.25% belongs to the top ten. Terminally differentiated effector memory CD45RA+ cells were left out of the naive CD8 fraction, which was CD45RO-negative and positively selected for CCR7. This clonotype was sampled from a man aged 30-40 years in good health. The sequencing input was naive CD8+ T cells sorted from blood.

The CDR3 here is CASSLGLADYNEQFF. The DNA of the CDR3 is TGTGCCAGCAGCTTGGGACTAGCGGATTACAATGAGCAGTTCTTC. The rearrangement uses TRBV13 and TRBJ2-1; TRBD2 agrees at 11 bases. V shed 3 bases, J shed 4 bases, and the junction held 2 bases outside the gene matches. This CDR3 is built from 15 residues. Germline V gene sequence: CDR1 PRHDT, CDR2 FYEKMQ (reference sequence).